This is a list of T cell receptor beta chains from one sample in a study of monozygotic twins with cystic fibrosis. The table came from immunoSEQ multiplex PCR; TCRdb's copy has only in-frame clones and leaves some out. The top ten clones hold 0.55% to 0.8% of a sample with 13,000 to 15,000 clones, 80% to 90% of them seen once. Material for sequencing was blood. The source of these receptors is a boy aged 5-17 years with cystic fibrosis. The CDR3 runs from the conserved cysteine through the conserved F or W. Fields, in order: CDR3 DNA, CDR3 protein, D gene, clone size, V gene, J gene. A D gene is named only where the DNA matches it firmly. Only some rows state a clone size, as once, few, many or a class for expanded clones.

cdr3_nt: TGTGCCAGCAGTGCTAGCGGGGGCACAGATACGCAGTATTTT
cdr3_aa: CASSASGGTDTQYF
d_call: TRBD2
clone_size: -
v_call: TRBV6-4
j_call: TRBJ2-3

cdr3_nt: TGTGCCAGCGGGGAGGGGCTAAGCTCCTATAATTCACCCCTCCACTTT
cdr3_aa: CASGEGLSSYNSPLHF
d_call: -
clone_size: -
v_call: TRBV7-9
j_call: TRBJ1-6

cdr3_nt: TGTGCCAGTAGTGTGACTAGCGGGAGGGACTCCTCCAATGAGCAGTTCTTC
cdr3_aa: CASSVTSGRDSSNEQFF
d_call: TRBD2
clone_size: -
v_call: TRBV19
j_call: TRBJ2-1

cdr3_nt: TGTGCCAGCAGCTGGGGGCAGTGGGGTAATGAGCAGTTCTTC
cdr3_aa: CASSWGQWGNEQFF
d_call: -
clone_size: -
v_call: TRBV5-4
j_call: TRBJ2-1

cdr3_nt: TGTGCCACCAGCCGTCAGGGTTACGAGCAGTACTTC
cdr3_aa: CATSRQGYEQYF
d_call: -
clone_size: -
v_call: TRBV15
j_call: TRBJ2-7

cdr3_nt: TGTGCCAGCAGTGTGTGGGACAGGGGTACGGGGAACTATGGCTACACCTTC
cdr3_aa: CASSVWDRGTGNYGYTF
d_call: TRBD1
clone_size: -
v_call: TRBV2
j_call: TRBJ1-2

cdr3_nt: TGCAGCGTTGACAGGGGGGAAAACATTCAGTACTTC
cdr3_aa: CSVDRGENIQYF
d_call: -
clone_size: few
v_call: TRBV29-1
j_call: TRBJ2-4

cdr3_nt: TGCGCCAGCAGTGAAACTAGCGGGGGAAGCTCCTACAATGAGCAGTTCTTC
cdr3_aa: CASSETSGGSSYNEQFF
d_call: TRBD2
clone_size: -
v_call: TRBV10-1
j_call: TRBJ2-1

cdr3_nt: TGTGCCACCAGCAGAGTTCTAGCGGGAGGAGGGGGTGAGCAGTTCTTC
cdr3_aa: CATSRVLAGGGGEQFF
d_call: TRBD2
clone_size: -
v_call: TRBV15
j_call: TRBJ2-1

cdr3_nt: TGTGCCAGCAGCTTTCGAAGGGCGGGGGGGCGTAGAGATACGCAGTATTTT
cdr3_aa: CASSFRRAGGRRDTQYF
d_call: TRBD2
clone_size: -
v_call: TRBV7-3
j_call: TRBJ2-3